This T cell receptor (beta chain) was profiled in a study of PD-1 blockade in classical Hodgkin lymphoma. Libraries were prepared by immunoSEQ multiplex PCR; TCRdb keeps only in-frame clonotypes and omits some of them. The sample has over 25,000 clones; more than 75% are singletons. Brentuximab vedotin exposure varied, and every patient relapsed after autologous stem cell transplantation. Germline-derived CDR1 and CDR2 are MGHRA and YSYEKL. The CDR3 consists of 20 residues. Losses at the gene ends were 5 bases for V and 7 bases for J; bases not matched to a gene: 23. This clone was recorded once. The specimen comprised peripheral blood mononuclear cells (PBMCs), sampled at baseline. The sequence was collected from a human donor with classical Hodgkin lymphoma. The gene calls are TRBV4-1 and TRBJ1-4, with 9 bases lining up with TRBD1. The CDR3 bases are TGCGCCAGCAGCTCCCGGCGGATGACAGGGGGGCGGGGGAATGGTGAAAAACTGTTTTTT. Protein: CASSSRRMTGGRGNGEKLFF.